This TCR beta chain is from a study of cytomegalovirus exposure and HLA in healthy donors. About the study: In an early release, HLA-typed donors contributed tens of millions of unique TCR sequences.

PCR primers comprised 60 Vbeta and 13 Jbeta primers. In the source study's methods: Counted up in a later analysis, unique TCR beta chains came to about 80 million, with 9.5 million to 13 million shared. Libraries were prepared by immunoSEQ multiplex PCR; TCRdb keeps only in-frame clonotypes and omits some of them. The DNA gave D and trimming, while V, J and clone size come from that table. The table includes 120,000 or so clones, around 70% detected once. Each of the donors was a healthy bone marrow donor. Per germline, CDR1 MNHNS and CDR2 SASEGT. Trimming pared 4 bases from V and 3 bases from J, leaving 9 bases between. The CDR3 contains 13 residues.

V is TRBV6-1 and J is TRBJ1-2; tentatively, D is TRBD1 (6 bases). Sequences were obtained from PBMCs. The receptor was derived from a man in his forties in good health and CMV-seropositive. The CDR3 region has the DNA TGTGCCAGCAGTGGCAGGGGCGACTATGGCTACACCTTC. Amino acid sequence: CASSGRGDYGYTF.